Detailed here is one TCR beta chain. This clone's antigen is unknown. Base-call qualities are not available, and no considerably larger clone is one nucleotide away. Library preparation used the immunoSEQ multiplex PCR assay. TCRdb mirrors the immuneACCESS table, restricted to in-frame sequences. Some clones are absent from its copies; in checked studies, under half trace to an unresolved V gene, and the reason for the others is unknown. The sample table lists around 40,000 clones, roughly 80% of them with a count of one. Of the sample, roughly 1.2% is held by the ten largest clones. The source of the sample is a study of preoperative IRX-2 immunotherapy in early breast cancer (dated 2019 in TCRdb). The treatment or condition label, as the study defines it: preoperative locoregional IRX-2 cytokine immunotherapy. The samples were obtained from a phase Ib study that tested preoperative, locoregional IRX-2 cytokine immunotherapy designed to prime immune responses. The donors were early-stage breast cancer patients who were given IRX-2 prior to surgery.

The CDR3 contains 14 residues, cysteine and phenylalanine counted. Only the CDR3 DNA stays, 42 bases, in frame from base 1. Sequences LGHNT (CDR1) and FRNRAP (CDR2) are obtained from the germline V gene. The germline ends are 14 bases apart after V is trimmed by 2 bases and J by 9 bases. Sequenced material: tumor tissue, taken after IRX-2 immunotherapy. The chain couples TRBV12-5 to TRBJ1-5, with the D gene too uncertain to name. This clonotype was obtained from a human donor with breast cancer. The nucleotide sequence reads as follows: TGTGCTAGTGGTTTGCCTCCGACCCTAGCGCCCCAGCATTTT. This encodes CASGLPPTLAPQHF.